This T cell receptor (beta chain) was obtained from a study of response to subunit inactivated influenza vaccine. Broader study findings: Few new T cells, the authors suggested, are recruited by each seasonal influenza vaccination.

Via MiXCR, TCRdb re-called the RT-PCR reads, giving one row per CDR3 protein. The sample carries around 470,000 distinct CDR3 sequences, roughly 7.6% recorded once. The CDR3 covers 15 residues. In the case of this clonotype: Antigen specificity is unknown. The germline gene is not matched at one end of the junction; a read error may be the cause.

Sequenced here: PBMCs from blood, sampled approximately 25 months after vaccination. The source is a man between 50 and 75 years old who received an inactivated influenza vaccine. This chain links TRBV12-3 or TRBV12-4 with TRBJ2-5, with D tentatively TRBD1 (6 bases). The CDR3 reads CASSLSDRNLEAQYF. For the CDR3, the DNA is TGTGCCAGCAGCCTTTCCGACAGGAACTTAGAGGCCCAGTACTTC.